This T cell receptor beta chain was profiled in a study of blood T cell repertoires in COVID-19. Study in general: COVID-19 samples collected from the United States, Italy and Spain covered acute and convalescent phases. T cells, B-cell-depleted T cells, or PBMCs supplied cDNA or gDNA.

As handled by the study authors: Reference gene primer amplification yielded estimated nucleated cell counts. Clones were sequenced by immunoSEQ multiplex PCR, and TCRdb holds only the in-frame ones, with some missing. V, J and clone size are taken as reported in that table, and D and trimming were inferred from the DNA itself. This table has tens of thousands of clones, over 75% appearing once. Germline assignment: CDR1 KGHSH and CDR2 LQKENI. This CDR3 comprises 19 residues. Trimming at V came to 1 base and at J to 6 bases, leaving 13 bases not matched to a gene. This chain joins TRBV18 and TRBJ2-2; 11 positions match TRBD1. Source material: peripheral blood. The source of this sequence is a woman aged 55-69 years with acute or convalescent COVID-19. CDR3 region: CASSPLGSFPGQGAGELFF. In DNA, the CDR3 is TGTGCCAGCTCACCACTGGGAAGTTTTCCGGGACAGGGGGCCGGGGAGCTGTTTTTT. The complete variable domain, with remaining parts taken from reference TRBV18 and TRBJ2-2, reads NAGVMQNPRHLVRRRGQEARLRCSPMKGHSHVYWYRQLPEEGLKFMVYLQKENIIDESGMPKERFSAEFPKEGPSILRIQQVVRGDSAAYFCASSPLGSFPGQGAGELFFGEGSRLTVL.